Listed below are T cell receptor beta chains from one sample, sequenced in a study of early T cells in non-severe SARS-CoV-2 infection. TCRdb independently ran MiXCR on the 5' RACE reads; one entry per CDR3 protein. The table lists tens of thousands of distinct CDR3 sequences, 5% to 6.5% of them singletons, with about 7.3% in the top ten. The sample consisted of whole blood. These TCRs come from an adult who was a healthcare worker with PCR-confirmed SARS-CoV-2 infection or an uninfected control (not recorded which). Each CDR3 is given with its conserved first and last residue. Fields, in order: V gene, CDR3 length, J gene, CDR3 protein.

>TRBV30|14|TRBJ2-7
CAWKYSGTGGEQYF
>TRBV11-1|14|TRBJ2-1
CASIRRDSYNEQFF
>TRBV9|13|TRBJ1-1
CASSPHDKTEAFF
>TRBV6-4|15|TRBJ2-3
CASSDSGQGTDTQYF
>TRBV30|12|TRBJ1-2
CAWRKGARGYTF
>TRBV24-1|16|TRBJ2-3
CATSDRGREGTDTQYF
>TRBV5-4|13|TRBJ2-5
CASSPPRGETQYF
>TRBV29-1|13|TRBJ2-7
CSASAGDSYEQYF
>TRBV7-9|12|TRBJ2-7
CASSPEGHEQYF
>TRBV28|13|TRBJ2-7
CASSFTGTVAQYF
>TRBV29-1|12|TRBJ2-7
CSVEVRVQEQYF
>TRBV7-6|15|TRBJ1-1
CASSSPTGANTEAFF
>TRBV10-3|16|TRBJ1-5
CAISESKGAGNQPQHF
>TRBV24-1|15|TRBJ2-3
CATSGTLSQADTQYF
>TRBV7-2|14|TRBJ2-2
CASSSTGVTGELFF
>TRBV5-5|16|TRBJ1-6
CASSLAGFKRSSPLHF
>TRBV12-3/TRBV12-4|15|TRBJ1-3
CASSPQGATGNTIYF
>TRBV7-2|15|TRBJ2-1
CASNVAGGPPNEQFF
>TRBV7-9|14|TRBJ2-1
CASSLGQGHNEQFF
>TRBV2|15|TRBJ2-7
CASSERDRDAYEQYF
>TRBV7-2|13|TRBJ2-5
CASSSNSAKTQYF
>TRBV28|13|TRBJ1-4
CASSLGGIEKLFF
>TRBV29-1|12|TRBJ2-7
CSVGKREREQYF
>TRBV5-1|15|TRBJ2-1
CASSRGTSGGPPLFF
>TRBV20-1|14|TRBJ2-1
CSASLAGGPREQFF
>TRBV5-1|16|TRBJ2-7
CASTPQPLAGSYEQYF
>TRBV30|16|TRBJ1-4
CAWSVTGKATNEKLFF
>TRBV7-2|15|TRBJ1-4
CASSLQRGRAEKLFF
>TRBV7-9|15|TRBJ2-1
CASSPGTSGSDEQFF
>TRBV7-6|14|TRBJ2-1
CASSPVNSYNEQFF
>TRBV7-8|15|TRBJ2-5
CASSLAGSTPETQYF
>TRBV7-2|13|TRBJ2-1
CASSSPFRQEQFF
>TRBV13|14|TRBJ2-5
CASGRREVQETQYF
>TRBV7-9|17|TRBJ2-4
CASSQEGPRLAKNIQYF
>TRBV2|15|TRBJ2-4
CASSEEGVGKNIQYF
>TRBV6-1|14|TRBJ1-2
CASRGERGGYGYTF
>TRBV13|16|TRBJ2-3
CASAPLAGTSTDTQYF
>TRBV7-8|16|TRBJ1-1
CASSATWGALNTEAFF
>TRBV7-2|13|TRBJ2-3
CASSRMLTDTQYF
>TRBV25-1|15|TRBJ2-1
CASTPTGQGYNEQFF
>TRBV29-1|13|TRBJ1-5
CSVVRDPNQPQHF
>TRBV2|14|TRBJ2-2
CAGRTGANTGELFF
>TRBV12-3/TRBV12-4|17|TRBJ2-2
CASSTGTSAGGTGELFF
>TRBV6-2/TRBV6-3|14|TRBJ2-1
CASVQTSLHNEQFF
>TRBV20-1|14|TRBJ2-1
CSARDTVQGNEQFF
>TRBV12-3/TRBV12-4|14|TRBJ2-3
CASRFGGSGDTQYF
>TRBV11-1|18|TRBJ2-3
CASSLTGLFNASTDTQYF
>TRBV7-2|13|TRBJ2-6
CASSLRGANVLTF
>TRBV10-2|12|TRBJ1-5
CASRTGNQPQHF
>TRBV11-2|13|TRBJ2-1
CASSLRTVNEQFF
>TRBV5-1|13|TRBJ1-1
CASNGNMNTEAFF
>TRBV7-5|18|TRBJ2-7
CISVPEAMSDRGTNEQYF
>TRBV4-2|14|TRBJ2-1
CASSQGQLDNEQFF
>TRBV6-6|15|TRBJ1-6
CASSYSMAGHSPLHF
>TRBV24-1|13|TRBJ2-3
CATSPSGMDTQYF
>TRBV4-3|16|TRBJ2-7
CASSNYPGRGTYEQYF
>TRBV6-1|12|TRBJ2-4
CASRDRSNIQYF
>TRBV5-4|14|TRBJ1-4
CASSFQGAREKLFF
>TRBV19|14|TRBJ1-5
CASRGGQHNQPRHF
>TRBV12-3/TRBV12-4|14|TRBJ1-6
CASSSNRYNSPLHF